The 16 T cell receptor beta chains below were found in one sample sequenced in a study of cytomegalovirus exposure and HLA in healthy donors. In the PCR, 60 Vbeta and 13 Jbeta primers were used. The method was immunoSEQ multiplex PCR; TCRdb's version includes in-frame clones alone and lacks a portion of them. The data show over 100,000 clones, 74% seen once. The sample was PBMCs. The receptors here all came from a human donor in good health.

The chain uses TRBV27 and TRBJ2-1; TRBD2 agrees at 12 bases. V shed 5 bases, J shed 9 bases, and the junction held 11 bases outside the gene matches. In germline, CDR1 is MNHEY, CDR2 SMNVEV (reference sequence). CDR3 size: 16 residues. CDR3 protein: CASSPGLAGLIVEQFF. In DNA form, the CDR3 reads TGTGCCAGCAGTCCAGGACTAGCGGGGTTAATTGTTGAGCAGTTCTTC.

J is TRBJ1-2 and V is TRBV7-8; D not certain. The CDR3 has 12 residues. V lost 1 base to trimming and J lost 8 bases, with 8 bases between them. Germline loops: CDR1 SGHVS, CDR2 FQNEAQ. The CDR3 nucleotides are TGTGCCAGCAGCTTAGTTCGCGGAGGCTACACCTTC. Its protein product is CASSLVRGGYTF. The complete variable domain, with remaining parts taken from reference TRBV7-8 and TRBJ1-2, reads GAGVSQSPRYKVAKRGQDVALRCDPISGHVSLFWYQQALGQGPEFLTYFQNEAQLDKSGLPSDRFFAERPEGSVSTLKIQRTQQEDSAVYLCASSLVRGGYTFGSGTRLTVV.

For the CDR3, the DNA is TGTGCCAGCAGGGACAGATCTAACTATGGCTACACCTTC. It specifies CASRDRSNYGYTF. V usage is TRBV6-6 and J usage is TRBJ1-2; a weak D match, TRBD1 (6 bases). CDR1 is MNHNY and CDR2 is SVGAGI in the germline V gene (reference sequence). The CDR3 runs 13 residues. V dropped 6 bases and J dropped 0 bases, with 8 bases sitting between them.

The rearrangement joins TRBV30 to TRBJ1-1; 7 nucleotides match TRBD1. Germline V gene sequence: CDR1 GTSNPN, CDR2 SVGIG (reference sequence). V shed 4 bases and J 8 bases; nucleotides not matched to a gene: 16. The CDR3 totals 15 residues. Here the CDR3 reads CAWIQGGLTGWEAFF. The CDR3 nucleotides read TGTGCCTGGATTCAAGGAGGACTGACAGGGTGGGAAGCTTTCTTT.

This clone was counted once. The chain uses TRBV7-9 and TRBJ2-1, with 15 nucleotides matching TRBD2. This CDR3 contains 16 residues. Germline-derived CDR1 and CDR2 are SEHNR and FQNEAQ (reference sequence). With 5 bases clipped from V and 6 bases from J, the junction kept 5 bases outside the gene matches. The CDR3 DNA is TGTGCCAGCAGCAAACGGACTAGCGGGAGGGCCAATGAGCAGTTCTTC. This sequence encodes CASSKRTSGRANEQFF.

There are a few counts of this clone. The chain is built from TRBV4-1 and TRBJ2-7, with 8 bases aligning to TRBD1. Germline loops: CDR1 MGHRA, CDR2 YSYEKL. The CDR3 has 18 residues. Trimming cost V 1 base and J 7 bases; bases outside gene matches: 18. The CDR3: CASSQAMAQGARTGEQYF. CDR3 bases: TGCGCCAGCAGCCAAGCAATGGCTCAGGGGGCGAGAACGGGGGAGCAGTACTTC.

The rearrangement uses TRBV9 and TRBJ2-3, with 11 nucleotides matching TRBD2. The germline gives CDR1 SGDLS, CDR2 YYNGEE. The CDR3 consists of 16 residues. The V gene end was trimmed by 0 bases and the J gene end by 1 base; junction bases not matched to a gene: 1. CDR3 residues: CASSVELAGGTDTQYF. Written as DNA, the CDR3 is TGTGCCAGCAGCGTAGAACTAGCGGGGGGCACAGATACGCAGTATTTT.

This chain uses TRBV7-2 with TRBJ1-1, with D tentatively TRBD1 (6 bases). V lost 1 base to trimming and J lost 4 bases, with 16 bases between them. Germline assignment: CDR1 SGHTA and CDR2 FQGNSA. This CDR3 is 16 amino acids long. CDR3 nucleotides: TGTGCCAGCAGCTTAGGGGCGGGGGGGCTTAGCACTGAAGCTTTCTTT. It codes for CASSLGAGGLSTEAFF.

The chain combines TRBV6-1 with TRBJ2-5; 9 bases fit TRBD1. The J call may be wrong; the DNA end is better matched by TRBJ2-7. Germline V gene lookup returns CDR1 MNHNS and CDR2 SASEGT. The CDR3 runs 14 residues. The CDR3 here is CASSRNRGLYEQYF. The CDR3 DNA sequence: TGTGCCAGCAGCCGAAACAGGGGGCTCTACGAGCAGTACTTC.

The genes are TRBV27 and TRBJ2-1, with TRBD2 identical over 13 bases. The CDR3 consists of 16 residues. With V trimmed by 1 base and J by 9 bases, 6 bases remained unmatched. Germline CDR1 and CDR2: MNHEY and SMNVEV (reference sequence). The CDR3 DNA reads TGTGCCAGCAGTTTATTTCACACTAGCGGGAGGGTTGAGCAGTTCTTC. The encoded protein is CASSLFHTSGRVEQFF.

The chain carries TRBV10-3 and TRBJ2-3, with 11 bases matching TRBD2. The V and J ends lost 2 bases and 2 bases, in that order; junction bases with no gene match: 9. CDR3 size: 18 residues. From germline, CDR1 is ENHRY and CDR2 SYGVKD. In nucleotides, the CDR3 is TGTGCCATCAGTGAGACCGGGACTAGCGGACTTTCCACAGATACGCAGTATTTT. Its protein product is CAISETGTSGLSTDTQYF.

The chain uses TRBV2 and TRBJ2-1; D ambiguous. The CDR3 totals 14 residues. The V end was cut by 7 bases, the J end by 0 bases, with 10 bases between. Germline V lookup: CDR1 SNHLY, CDR2 FYNNEI. This chain's CDR3 is CASKRLTSYNEQFF. DNA of the CDR3: TGTGCCAGCAAAAGACTGACCTCCTACAATGAGCAGTTCTTC.

The CDR3 DNA reads as TGTGCCAGCAGTCCCCAGGCGGGCGGAGTTTCACCCCTCCACTTT. Protein sequence: CASSPQAGGVSPLHF. This sequence joins TRBV27 and TRBJ1-6; D is unresolved. V lost 5 bases, J lost 9 bases, and 17 bases lay in between. The CDR3 has 15 amino acids. CDR1 is MNHEY and CDR2 is SMNVEV in the germline V gene (reference sequence).

This clone was seen only a few times. The chain links TRBV4-2 to TRBJ1-2, with TRBD1 identical over 10 bases. V lost 1 base and J lost 3; bases outside the gene matches: 8. Germline assignment: CDR1 LGHNA and CDR2 YNFKEQ. The CDR3 extends over 17 amino acids. CDR3: CASSQGRSGQGHYGYTF. DNA for the CDR3: TGTGCCAGCAGCCAAGGAAGGTCGGGACAGGGGCACTATGGCTACACCTTC.

This clone is medium-sized by share. This sequence joins TRBV6-5 and TRBJ1-1; the match to TRBD1 covers 8 bases. V lost 4 bases and J lost 0; bases outside the gene matches: 4. Germline lookup yields CDR1 MNHEY and CDR2 SVGAGI. The CDR3 has 15 residues. DNA for the CDR3: TGTGCCAGCAGTTGGCAGGGGGCGGTGAACACTGAAGCTTTCTTT. Translation: CASSWQGAVNTEAFF.

This chain links TRBV7-3 with TRBJ2-2; TRBD2 agrees at 13 bases. Germline CDR1 SGHTA, CDR2 FQGTGA. The CDR3 length is 17 residues. Losses at the gene ends were 5 bases for V and 3 bases for J; bases not matched to a gene: 6. Here the CDR3 reads CASSRPTSGGYTGELFF. The CDR3, as DNA: TGTGCCAGCAGCCGACCGACTAGCGGGGGGTACACCGGGGAGCTGTTTTTT.